This T cell receptor beta chain emerged from a study of cytomegalovirus exposure and HLA in healthy donors. The wider study: Drawn from HLA-typed donors, some 80 million unique TCRs were held in an early data release. Study-level findings and limits: Fewer N-insertions (relative to the approximately 700-donor mean) were reportedly seen in an Asian-associated ancestry cluster in a later analysis.

The PCR ran on 60 Vbeta and 13 Jbeta primers. Only in-frame clones appear in the TCRdb table, and some are missing; sequencing was by immunoSEQ multiplex PCR. The sample includes 170,000 or so clones, around 80% of them seen just once. On this clone itself: Its matching antigen is unknown.

CDR1 and CDR2 from the germline V gene are SGHTA and FQGNSA. Trimming left V 7 bases short and J 0 bases short, with 15 bases between. The CDR3 extends over 16 amino acids. The sequence was obtained from a woman in her twenties or thirties in good health and CMV-seronegative. This rearrangement joins TRBV7-2 to TRBJ2-2; perhaps TRBD1 as D (5 bases). Sequencing used PBMCs. The CDR3 loop reads CASTRSRVSNTGELFF. Here the CDR3 DNA reads TGTGCCAGCACCCGAAGCAGGGTATCGAACACCGGGGAGCTGTTTTTT.